This T cell receptor (beta chain) was profiled in a study of T cell responses to AZD1222 COVID-19 vaccine. CDR3 length: 14 amino acids. CDR1 is MNHEY, CDR2 SVGAGI, per germline. Trimming cost V 5 bases and J 7 bases, with 14 bases left between them. Study observations and caveats: Females made up more of the donors, who were largely white British, and clonal diversity may have come out too low. Only 5 or 6 individuals given AZD1222 were seropositive at baseline.

Using immunoSEQ multiplex PCR, the repertoire was profiled, and TCRdb retains in-frame clones only, with some absent. The sample lists 50,000 to 60,000 clones, nearly 80% occurring once. This clone occurred a few times. What it binds is not known. The rearrangement joins TRBV6-5 to TRBJ1-4; a weak D match, TRBD1 (5 bases). The origin of this receptor is an adult who received the AZD1222 COVID-19 vaccine. The sequenced sample was peripheral blood, obtained 28 days after the second AZD1222 dose. CDR3 in amino acids: CASSPWDGLEKLFF. The DNA of the CDR3 is TGTGCCAGCAGTCCTTGGGACGGACTTGAAAAACTGTTTTTT.